The clone carrying this T cell receptor (beta chain) was seen a single time. The antigen is not known. TCRdb's table, derived via immunoSEQ multiplex PCR, lists solely in-frame clones and lacks some. This table holds under 8,000 clones, around 79% found once. The data were taken from a study of OX40 agonist ivuxolimab in advanced cancers. Study in general: Ivuxolimab is an agonistic anti-OX40 (CD134) antibody, and patients were treated with it. Of mixed ages from about 23 to 79 and averaging roughly 60 years, the group was almost 85% male.

Whole-study findings and limits: Compared with CD4+, CD8+ T cells on average had more expanded clones. Dose levels from 0.1 to 3.0 mg/kg saw CD4+ and CD8+ blood T cells expand clonally by week 6.

This CDR3 is built from 14 residues. Germline V gives CDR1 LNHDA, CDR2 SQIVND (reference sequence). V lost 3 bases, J lost 2 bases, and 8 bases lay in between. V is TRBV19 and J is TRBJ2-1; D gene ambiguous. The clonotype was recovered from an adult with an advanced solid tumor such as melanoma, head and neck, liver or kidney cancer. The sequencing here drew on CD4+ or CD8+ T cells sorted from blood, taken in a trial of the OX40 agonist ivuxolimab. CDR3 in amino acids: CASSMELAYNEQFF. The CDR3, as DNA: TGTGCCAGTAGTATGGAGCTAGCCTACAATGAGCAGTTCTTC.